This T cell receptor beta chain was retrieved from a study of Graves' ophthalmopathy and Graves' hyperthyroidism. Amplification from RNA transcripts yielded the TCR beta CDR3 regions. Following a first-round RT-PCR that used HTBI primers, a second-round multiplex PCR was carried out. Each CDR3 protein gets one entry after TCRdb re-called the multiplex PCR reads with MiXCR. Here the sample spans tens of thousands of distinct CDR3 sequences, around 50% being singletons. The CDR3 contains 15 residues. Germline CDR1 and CDR2: SGDLS and YYNGEE. Trimming took off 5 bases at V and 0 bases at J, with 9 bases between the two ends. This clonotype was seen ten or more times. Its antigen remains unidentified. Ophthalmopathy donors showed moderate-to-severe activity, CAS ≥3, NOSPECS ≥4 and a duration under 3 months. Exclusion covered patients with other autoimmune diseases or uncontrolled infections (as well as pregnancy or lactation). The PBMC fraction was derived from under 11 ml of fresh peripheral blood.

Study results and limitations: Appearing in blood as well were most expanded thyroid clonotypes above 0.001 frequency.

The TCR was taken from an adult man with Graves' ophthalmopathy. Sequenced input: peripheral blood. The chain uses TRBV9 and TRBJ1-6; perhaps TRBD1 as D (5 bases). The DNA for the CDR3 is TGTGCCAGCAGGGCAGGGAGCTCCTATAATTCACCCCTCCACTTT. Its protein product is CASRAGSSYNSPLHF.